These T cell receptor beta chains were read from a single sample in a study of shared clonotypes between healthy human individuals. Produced via immunoSEQ multiplex PCR; TCRdb's table is partial and in-frame only. The profile shows approximately 840,000 clones, approximately 97% of them singletons. Sequencing was carried out using naive CD8+ T cells sorted from blood. These receptors all come from a man aged 30 to 39 in good health. CDR3s include the opening cysteine and the closing phenylalanine or tryptophan. Fields, in order: V gene, J gene, D gene, CDR3 protein. D genes are given only for firm matches.

V: TRBV7-9; J: TRBJ2-1; D: TRBD2; CDR3: CASTPAGGRAGNEQFF
V: TRBV28; J: TRBJ2-7; D: NA; CDR3: CASSSPPDTEGEQYF
V: TRBV5-4; J: TRBJ2-2; D: TRBD2; CDR3: CASSSGVSGRDGELFF
V: TRBV7-7; J: TRBJ1-4; D: NA; CDR3: CASSPARGLNEKLFF
V: TRBV6-1; J: TRBJ2-1; D: NA; CDR3: CASSEDRDNEQFF
V: TRBV19; J: TRBJ2-1; D: TRBD1; CDR3: CASSRTGGTYNEQFF
V: TRBV11-3; J: TRBJ2-7; D: NA; CDR3: CASSLSWDRTGEQYF
V: TRBV28; J: TRBJ1-1; D: NA; CDR3: CASSLSHFREDMNTEAFF
V: TRBV7-9; J: TRBJ2-2; D: NA; CDR3: CASSLPNTGELFF
V: TRBV11-2; J: TRBJ2-7; D: TRBD1; CDR3: CASSLQGASYEQYF
V: TRBV19; J: TRBJ2-7; D: TRBD2; CDR3: CASSICVPGRLAGFCEQYF
V: TRBV6-5; J: TRBJ2-1; D: NA; CDR3: CASSYGAGSYNEQFF
V: TRBV5-6; J: TRBJ2-7; D: TRBD2; CDR3: CASSSKVLAGNEQYF
V: TRBV28; J: TRBJ2-2; D: TRBD2; CDR3: CASSPLLGSGRSHTGELFF
V: TRBV10-3; J: TRBJ2-7; D: TRBD2; CDR3: CAISEPGLADYEQYF
V: TRBV28; J: TRBJ2-7; D: NA; CDR3: CASSSIDYEQYF
V: TRBV27; J: TRBJ2-7; D: TRBD2; CDR3: CASSLSSGRFDEQYF
V: TRBV29-1; J: TRBJ2-7; D: TRBD1; CDR3: CSVLTGDSYEQYF
V: TRBV28; J: TRBJ2-1; D: NA; CDR3: CAFGQFGDEQFF
V: TRBV27; J: TRBJ2-7; D: NA; CDR3: CASRNLGATYEQYF
V: TRBV11-2; J: TRBJ1-2; D: TRBD1; CDR3: CASSLDDSGGYGGYTF
V: TRBV7-8; J: TRBJ2-7; D: TRBD1; CDR3: CASSLSGQGQYEQYF
V: TRBV9; J: TRBJ2-1; D: NA; CDR3: CASSDSGASYNEQFF
V: TRBV6-1; J: TRBJ2-1; D: TRBD2; CDR3: CASSETGTSGYNEQFF
V: TRBV15; J: TRBJ2-7; D: NA; CDR3: CATSRGREQYF
V: TRBV11-2; J: TRBJ1-1; D: NA; CDR3: CASSRTVMNTEAFF
V: TRBV7-9; J: TRBJ2-7; D: TRBD2; CDR3: CASSSSGRALGEQYF
V: TRBV29-1; J: TRBJ2-3; D: TRBD2; CDR3: CSAPGTSRTDTQYF
V: TRBV27; J: TRBJ2-7; D: TRBD1; CDR3: CASSETGSYEQYF
V: TRBV28; J: TRBJ1-3; D: NA; CDR3: CASSHGISGNTIYF
V: TRBV7-2; J: TRBJ2-2; D: NA; CDR3: CASSLGGGREDTGELFF
V: TRBV7-9; J: TRBJ2-4; D: NA; CDR3: CASSPGLDIQYF
V: TRBV5-4; J: TRBJ1-2; D: TRBD1; CDR3: CASSLDAGQGRNGYTF
V: TRBV9; J: TRBJ2-2; D: TRBD2; CDR3: CASSASGRNTGELFF
V: TRBV12-2; J: TRBJ2-1; D: NA; CDR3: CASFGLSYNEQFF
V: TRBV7-9; J: TRBJ1-5; D: NA; CDR3: CASSRGPEPQHF
V: TRBV19; J: TRBJ2-7; D: NA; CDR3: CASSVGTVDEQYF
V: TRBV2; J: TRBJ2-7; D: NA; CDR3: CASFLDTAYEQYF
V: TRBV4-1; J: TRBJ2-2; D: TRBD2; CDR3: CASRKREGQNTGELFF
V: TRBV7-9; J: TRBJ2-2; D: TRBD2; CDR3: CASSRTSGGNTGELFF
V: TRBV29-1; J: TRBJ2-7; D: NA; CDR3: CSALWGYEQYF
V: TRBV5-1; J: TRBJ2-1; D: NA; CDR3: CASSLYSVAVNEQFF
V: TRBV30; J: TRBJ2-1; D: TRBD2; CDR3: CAWSLTSGSWDEQFF
V: TRBV5-5; J: TRBJ2-7; D: NA; CDR3: CASSRSYEQYF
V: TRBV19; J: TRBJ2-7; D: NA; CDR3: CASSTLLGFDEQYF
V: TRBV27; J: TRBJ2-7; D: NA; CDR3: CASSEGYEQYF
V: TRBV10-2; J: TRBJ1-1; D: NA; CDR3: CASIQGPGRDEAFF
V: TRBV5-6; J: TRBJ2-7; D: NA; CDR3: CASSSGTKQYEQYF
V: TRBV13; J: TRBJ2-5; D: NA; CDR3: CASSNRDPAATQETQYF
V: TRBV4-3; J: TRBJ2-3; D: TRBD2; CDR3: CASSLETSGTLDTQYF
V: TRBV4-3; J: TRBJ2-7; D: NA; CDR3: CASSQDLGEVYEQYF
V: TRBV7-9; J: TRBJ2-1; D: TRBD2; CDR3: CASSLAAGEAGNEQFF